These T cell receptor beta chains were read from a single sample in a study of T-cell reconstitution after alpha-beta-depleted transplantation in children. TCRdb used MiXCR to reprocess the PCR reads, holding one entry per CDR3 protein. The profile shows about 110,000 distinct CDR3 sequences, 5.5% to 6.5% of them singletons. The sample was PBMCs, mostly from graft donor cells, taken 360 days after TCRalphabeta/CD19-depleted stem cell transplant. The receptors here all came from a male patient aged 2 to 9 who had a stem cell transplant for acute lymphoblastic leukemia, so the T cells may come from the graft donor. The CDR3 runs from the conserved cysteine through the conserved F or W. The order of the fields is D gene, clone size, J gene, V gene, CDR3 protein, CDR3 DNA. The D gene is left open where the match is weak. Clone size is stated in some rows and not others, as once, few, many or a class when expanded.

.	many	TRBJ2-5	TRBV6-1	CASSPEETQYF	TGTGCCAGCAGCCCTGAAGAGACCCAGTACTTC
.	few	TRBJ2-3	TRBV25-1	CASSEYVKSTDTQYF	TGTGCCAGCAGTGAATATGTGAAGAGCACAGATACGCAGTATTTT
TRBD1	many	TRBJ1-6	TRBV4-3	CASSQFPDRDSPLHF	TGCGCCAGCAGCCAATTCCCTGACAGGGACTCACCCCTCCACTTT
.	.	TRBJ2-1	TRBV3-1	CTISPGALPRALVNEQFF	TGTACCATCAGCCCGGGGGCCCTTCCTAGAGCCTTAGTCAATGAGCAGTTCTTC
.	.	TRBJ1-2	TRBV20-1	CSASGGPYYGYTF	TGCAGTGCTAGCGGGGGTCCCTACTATGGCTACACCTTC
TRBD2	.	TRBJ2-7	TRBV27	CASTPGTSRYEQYF	TGTGCCAGCACCCCCGGGACTAGCCGCTACGAGCAGTACTTC
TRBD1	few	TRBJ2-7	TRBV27	CASSPWDRGHYEQYF	TGTGCCAGCAGTCCATGGGACAGGGGGCACTACGAGCAGTACTTC
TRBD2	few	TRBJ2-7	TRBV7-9	CASRSGSYEQYF	TGTGCCAGCAGAAGCGGGAGCTACGAGCAGTACTTC
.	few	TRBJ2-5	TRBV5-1	CASSLGGQSRGETQYF	TGCGCCAGCAGCTTGGGAGGACAGTCCAGGGGAGAGACCCAGTACTTC
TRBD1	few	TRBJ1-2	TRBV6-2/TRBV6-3	CATETGTGGAYSGYTF	TGTGCCACCGAAACCGGGACAGGGGGCGCCTATAGTGGCTACACCTTC
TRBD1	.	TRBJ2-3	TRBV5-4	CASSLGDRAPDTQYF	TGTGCCAGCAGCTTGGGCGACAGGGCCCCAGATACGCAGTATTTT
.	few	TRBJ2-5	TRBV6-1	CASRDRASNQETQYF	TGTGCCAGCAGGGACCGGGCCTCGAACCAAGAGACCCAGTACTTC
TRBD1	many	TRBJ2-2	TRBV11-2	CASSPNRDRFYLHTGELFF	TGTGCCAGCAGCCCCAACCGGGACAGGTTTTATCTGCACACCGGGGAGCTGTTTTTT
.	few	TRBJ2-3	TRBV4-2	CASSQDTGASTDTQYF	TGTGCCAGCAGCCAAGATACCGGGGCTAGCACAGATACGCAGTATTTT
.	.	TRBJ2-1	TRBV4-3	CASSQEGALLGNEQFF	TGCGCCAGCAGCCAAGAGGGGGCCTTACTAGGCAATGAGCAGTTCTTC
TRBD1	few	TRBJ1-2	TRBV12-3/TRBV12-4	CASGTGTAYGYTF	TGTGCCAGCGGTACCGGGACAGCCTATGGCTACACCTTC
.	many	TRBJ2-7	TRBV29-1	CSVVDLFEQYF	TGCAGCGTTGTGGATTTATTCGAGCAGTACTTC
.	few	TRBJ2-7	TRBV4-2	CASSLAGTLNEQYF	TGTGCCAGCAGCCTTGCCGGGACACTAAACGAGCAGTACTTC
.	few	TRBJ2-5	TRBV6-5	CASSFRTYQETQYF	TGTGCCAGCAGTTTTCGGACGTACCAAGAGACCCAGTACTTC
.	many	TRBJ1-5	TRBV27	CASSLAPWGNQPQHF	TGTGCCAGCAGTTTAGCCCCCTGGGGCAATCAGCCCCAGCATTTT
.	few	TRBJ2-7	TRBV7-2	CASSLCTGECEQYF	TGTGCCAGCAGCTTATGCACGGGGGAATGCGAGCAGTACTTC
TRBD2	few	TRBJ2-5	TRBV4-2	CASSQDLAGSWETQYF	TGTGCCAGCAGCCAAGACCTAGCGGGATCATGGGAGACCCAGTACTTC
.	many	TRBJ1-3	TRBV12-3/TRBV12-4	CASSFVPGGRPGNTIYF	TGTGCCAGCAGTTTTGTACCCGGCGGACGCCCCGGAAACACCATATATTTT
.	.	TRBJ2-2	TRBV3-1	CASSQVRGELFF	TGTGCCAGCAGCCAAGTCCGTGGGGAGCTGTTTTTT
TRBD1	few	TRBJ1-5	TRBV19	CASSIDGTENQPQHF	TGTGCCAGTAGTATAGATGGGACAGAAAATCAGCCCCAGCATTTT
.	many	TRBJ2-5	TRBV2	CASSVDRYQETQYF	TGTGCCAGCAGTGTTGACAGGTACCAAGAGACCCAGTACTTC
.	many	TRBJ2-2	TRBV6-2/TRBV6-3	CASLDPPGELFF	TGTGCCAGCCTCGACCCCCCTGGGGAGCTGTTTTTT